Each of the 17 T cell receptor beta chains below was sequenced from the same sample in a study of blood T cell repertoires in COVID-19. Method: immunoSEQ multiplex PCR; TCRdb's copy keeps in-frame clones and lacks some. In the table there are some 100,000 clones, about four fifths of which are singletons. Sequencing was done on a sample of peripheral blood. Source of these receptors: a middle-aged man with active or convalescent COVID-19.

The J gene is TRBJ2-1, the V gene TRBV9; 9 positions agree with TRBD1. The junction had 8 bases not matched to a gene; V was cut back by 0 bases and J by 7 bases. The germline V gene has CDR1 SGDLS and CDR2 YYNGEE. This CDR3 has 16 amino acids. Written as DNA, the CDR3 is TGTGCCAGCAGCGTAGGTGTAACAGGGGGCTGGAATGAGCAGTTCTTC. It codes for CASSVGVTGGWNEQFF.

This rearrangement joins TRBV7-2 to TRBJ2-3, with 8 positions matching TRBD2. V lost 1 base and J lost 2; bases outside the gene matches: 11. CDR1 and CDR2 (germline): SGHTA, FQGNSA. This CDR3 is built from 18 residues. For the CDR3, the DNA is TGTGCCAGCAGCTTAGAAGCGGGGGCCGCTCCCTTCACAGATACGCAGTATTTT. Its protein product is CASSLEAGAAPFTDTQYF.

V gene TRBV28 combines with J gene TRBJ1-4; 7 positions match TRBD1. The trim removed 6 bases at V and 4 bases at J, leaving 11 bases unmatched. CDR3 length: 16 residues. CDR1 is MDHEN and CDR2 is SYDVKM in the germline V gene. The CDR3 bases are TGTGCCAGCAGATCTACAGGGGCCGGATTTAATGAAAAACTGTTTTTT. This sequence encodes CASRSTGAGFNEKLFF.

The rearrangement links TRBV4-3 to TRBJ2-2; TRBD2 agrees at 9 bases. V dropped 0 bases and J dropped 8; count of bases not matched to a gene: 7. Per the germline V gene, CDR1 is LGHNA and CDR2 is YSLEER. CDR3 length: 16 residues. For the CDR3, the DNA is TGCGCCAGCAGCCAAGAGTGGCGGGGGGGCTTAGGGGAGCTGTTTTTT. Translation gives CASSQEWRGGLGELFF.

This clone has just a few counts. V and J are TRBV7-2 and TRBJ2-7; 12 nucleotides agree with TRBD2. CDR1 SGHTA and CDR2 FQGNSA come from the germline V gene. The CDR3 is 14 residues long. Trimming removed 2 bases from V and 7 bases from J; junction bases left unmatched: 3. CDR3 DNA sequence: TGTGCCAGCAGCTTACTAGCGGGGGGGAGAGAGCAGTACTTC. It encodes CASSLLAGGREQYF.

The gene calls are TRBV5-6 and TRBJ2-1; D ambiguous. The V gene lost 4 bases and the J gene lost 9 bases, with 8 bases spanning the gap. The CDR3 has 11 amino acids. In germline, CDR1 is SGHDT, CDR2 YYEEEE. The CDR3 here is CASSRVSEQFF. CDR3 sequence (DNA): TGTGCCAGCAGCCGTGTATCTGAGCAGTTCTTC.

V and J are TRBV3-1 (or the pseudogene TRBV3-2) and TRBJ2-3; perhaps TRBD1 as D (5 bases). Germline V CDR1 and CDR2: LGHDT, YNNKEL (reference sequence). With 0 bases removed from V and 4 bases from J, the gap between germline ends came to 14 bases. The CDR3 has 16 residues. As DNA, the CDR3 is TGTGCCAGCAGCCAAGATAGGGGTCTAATAGCAGATACGCAGTATTTT. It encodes CASSQDRGLIADTQYF.

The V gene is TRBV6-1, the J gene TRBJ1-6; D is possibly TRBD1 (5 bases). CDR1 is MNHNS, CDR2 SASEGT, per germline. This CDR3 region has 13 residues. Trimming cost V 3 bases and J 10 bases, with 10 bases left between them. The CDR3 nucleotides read TGTGCCAGCAGTGATCAGGGTCGGTCACCCCTCCACTTT. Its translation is CASSDQGRSPLHF.

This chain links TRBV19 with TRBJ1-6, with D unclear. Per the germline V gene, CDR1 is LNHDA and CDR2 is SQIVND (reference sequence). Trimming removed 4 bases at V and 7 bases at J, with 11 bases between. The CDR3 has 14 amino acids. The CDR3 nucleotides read TGTGCCAGTAGTAGACGCGAGGTAAATTCACCCCTCCACTTT. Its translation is CASSRREVNSPLHF. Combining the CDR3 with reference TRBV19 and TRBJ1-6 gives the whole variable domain DGGITQSPKYLFRKEGQNVTLSCEQNLNHDAMYWYRQDPGQGLRLIYYSQIVNDFQKGDIAEGYSVSREKKESFPLTVTSAQKNPTAFYLCASSRREVNSPLHFGNGTRLTVT.

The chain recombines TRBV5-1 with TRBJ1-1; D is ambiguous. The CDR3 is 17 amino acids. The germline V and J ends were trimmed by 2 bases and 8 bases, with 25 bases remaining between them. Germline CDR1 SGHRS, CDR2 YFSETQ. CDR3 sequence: CASSLGGSGAYEQEAFF. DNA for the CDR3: TGCGCCAGCAGCTTAGGAGGGAGTGGAGCCTATGAACAGGAAGCTTTCTTT.

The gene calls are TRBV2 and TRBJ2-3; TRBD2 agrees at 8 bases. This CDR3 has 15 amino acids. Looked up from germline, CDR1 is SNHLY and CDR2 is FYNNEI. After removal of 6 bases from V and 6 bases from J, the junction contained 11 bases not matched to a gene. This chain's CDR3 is CASSSLAGRMDTQYF. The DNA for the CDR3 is TGTGCCAGCAGCTCATTAGCGGGGCGAATGGATACGCAGTATTTT.

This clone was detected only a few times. This CDR3 reads CASSESGLAGGPVAKNIQYF. Here the CDR3 DNA reads TGCGCCAGCAGCGAATCGGGACTAGCGGGGGGTCCAGTAGCCAAAAACATTCAGTACTTC. The V call is TRBV4-1, the J call TRBJ2-4; 15 positions match TRBD2. There are 20 residues in the CDR3. Germline V gene sequence: CDR1 MGHRA, CDR2 YSYEKL. V was pared by 5 bases and J by 0 bases, with 11 bases of the junction left unmatched.

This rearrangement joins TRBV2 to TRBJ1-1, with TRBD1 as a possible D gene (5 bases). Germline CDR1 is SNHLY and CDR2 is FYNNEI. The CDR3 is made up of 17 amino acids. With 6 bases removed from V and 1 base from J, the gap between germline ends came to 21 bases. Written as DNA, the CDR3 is TGTGCCAGCAGCAGACAGAGCCCCATTGTAACGAACACTGAAGCTTTCTTT. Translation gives CASSRQSPIVTNTEAFF.

In DNA form, the CDR3 reads TGTGCCAGCAGTAATTTAGCGGGCTGGACCGGGGAGCTGTTTTTT. Amino acid sequence: CASSNLAGWTGELFF. V gene TRBV28 combines with J gene TRBJ2-2; 7 bases match TRBD2. The CDR3 loop spans 15 amino acids. V lost 5 bases to trimming and J lost 5 bases; unmatched junction nucleotides: 8. CDR1 and CDR2 (germline): MDHEN, SYDVKM. The full variable domain, in which reference TRBV28 and TRBJ2-2 provide the parts outside the CDR3, is DVKVTQSSRYLVKRTGEKVFLECVQDMDHENMFWYRQDPGLGLRLIYFSYDVKMKEKGDIPEGYSVSREKKERFSLILESASTNQTSMYLCASSNLAGWTGELFFGEGSRLTVL.

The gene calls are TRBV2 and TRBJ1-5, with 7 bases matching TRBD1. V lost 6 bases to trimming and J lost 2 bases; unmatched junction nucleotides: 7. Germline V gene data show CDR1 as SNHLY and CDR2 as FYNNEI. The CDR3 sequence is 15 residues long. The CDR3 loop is CASRADRVGNQPQHF. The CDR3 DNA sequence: TGTGCCAGCAGGGCAGACAGGGTTGGCAATCAGCCCCAGCATTTT.

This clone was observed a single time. In DNA form, the CDR3 reads TGTGCCAGCAGCTTTGGGGACAGAGCCTACGAGCAGTACGTC. Its translation is CASSFGDRAYEQYV. The chain employs TRBV5-6 and TRBJ2-7, with TRBD1 identical over 7 bases. This CDR3 region has 14 residues. Germline loops: CDR1 SGHDT, CDR2 YYEEEE. With 2 bases clipped from V and 2 bases from J, the junction kept 4 bases outside the gene matches.

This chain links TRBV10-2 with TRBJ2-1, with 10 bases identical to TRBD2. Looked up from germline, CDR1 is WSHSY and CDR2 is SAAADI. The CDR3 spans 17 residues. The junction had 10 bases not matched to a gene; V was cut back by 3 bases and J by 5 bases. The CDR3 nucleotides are TGCGCCAGCAGTGAAGAGCGGGGGGGCCTAAGAGACAATGAGCAGTTCTTC. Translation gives CASSEERGGLRDNEQFF.